Listed here are 20 T cell receptor beta chains from one sample, sequenced in a study of cytomegalovirus exposure and HLA in healthy donors listed by TCRdb under 2017. The receptor library was made with the immunoSEQ multiplex PCR assay. The multiplex PCR relied on a mix of 60 forward primers for TCR Vbeta segments and 13 reverse primers for TCR Jbeta segments. Held by TCRdb, this immuneACCESS table contains in-frame sequences only and omits some clones. Under half of the omission traces to an unresolved V gene where checked; the cause of the rest is unknown. For this sample there are about 200,000 clones; under 85% appear just once. The ten largest clonotypes hold less than 2% of the sample. Input material: PBMCs. Source of these receptors: a man between 45 and 60 years old in good health and CMV-seronegative.

DNA for the CDR3: TGTGCCAGCAGCTTGGCCGTCCTAGCGGGAGGCACAGATACGCAGTATTTT. Its translation is CASSLAVLAGGTDTQYF. This chain connects TRBV5-4 to TRBJ2-3; 10 bases align to TRBD2. Germline CDR1 reads SGHNT; CDR2 reads YYREEE (reference sequence). The CDR3 sequence is 17 residues long. J was trimmed by 1 base and V by 0 bases; bases with no gene match: 5.

The chain is built from TRBV7-8 and TRBJ2-7, with D perhaps TRBD2 (5 bases). The CDR3 has 16 residues. Germline loops: CDR1 SGHVS, CDR2 FQNEAQ. V gave up 1 base and J gave up 0 bases, with 13 bases separating them. CDR3 in DNA: TGTGCCAGCAGCTTAGGTCGCCTAGCTAGCTCCTACGAGCAGTACTTC. It translates to CASSLGRLASSYEQYF.

This clone has a handful of counts. V gene TRBV5-1 combines with J gene TRBJ1-1; 7 bases match TRBD1. The CDR3 extends over 15 amino acids. Germline V gene lookup returns CDR1 SGHRS and CDR2 YFSETQ. V was clipped by 3 bases and J by 1 base; unmatched bases: 6. This chain's CDR3 is CASSSHTGENTEAFF. CDR3 DNA: TGCGCCAGCAGCTCGCATACAGGGGAGAACACTGAAGCTTTCTTT.

The J gene is TRBJ2-5, the V gene TRBV28; TRBD2 matches 9 bases. The J call may be wrong; the DNA end is better matched by TRBJ2-7. The CDR3 sequence is 15 residues long. Germline-derived CDR1 and CDR2 are MDHEN and SYDVKM. CDR3 in amino acids: CASSLAAGGSYEQYF. As DNA, the CDR3 is TGTGCCAGCAGCCTCGCAGCGGGGGGTTCCTACGAGCAGTACTTC.

V is TRBV9 and J is TRBJ1-2; the D gene is possibly TRBD1 (6 bases). Germline V gene data show CDR1 as SGDLS and CDR2 as YYNGEE. This CDR3 contains 15 residues. Trimming removed 0 bases at V and 1 base at J, with 10 bases between. The CDR3: CASSVATGINYGYTF. Written as DNA, the CDR3 is TGTGCCAGCAGCGTAGCTACAGGGATTAACTATGGCTACACCTTC.

This chain joins TRBV7-2 and TRBJ2-3; D call uncertain. The CDR3 has 11 residues. The V end lost 5 bases, the J end lost 8 bases, and 8 bases lay between the germline ends. Germline CDR1 reads SGHTA; CDR2 reads FQGNSA. The CDR3: CASSEQVTQYF. The DNA of the CDR3 is TGTGCCAGCAGCGAACAAGTTACGCAGTATTTT.

This clone showed up just a few times. The genes are TRBV19 and TRBJ2-3, with D possibly matching TRBD2 (5 bases). Germline V CDR1 and CDR2: LNHDA, SQIVND (reference sequence). V lost 5 bases and J 0 bases, leaving 9 bases between the germline ends. CDR3 length equals 14 residues. The CDR3 loop reads CASSWSGSTDTQYF. CDR3 nucleotides: TGTGCCAGTAGTTGGAGCGGAAGCACAGATACGCAGTATTTT.

V gene TRBV9 combines with J gene TRBJ2-5; the D is unclear. The CDR3 runs to 13 residues. The ends were cut back, 5 bases at V and 4 bases at J, with 12 bases in the middle. The germline CDR1 and CDR2 sequences are SGDLS and YYNGEE. As DNA, the CDR3 is TGTGCCAGCAGGGCCCCCGCACGAGAGACCCAGTACTTC. Translated, it gives CASRAPARETQYF.

The gene calls are TRBV4-2 and TRBJ2-1; 9 nucleotides line up with TRBD2. This CDR3 is 15 amino acids long. The V segment lost 0 bases and the J segment 12 bases; nucleotides outside the gene matches: 9. Germline V gene lookup returns CDR1 LGHNA and CDR2 YNFKEQ. The CDR3 protein is CASSQDPVAGAVQFF. CDR3 coding DNA: TGTGCCAGCAGCCAAGATCCGGTAGCGGGAGCAGTGCAGTTCTTC.

Turning to this clone: It is unclear where the CDR3 begins or ends on the DNA, so no DNA is shown, and the CDR3 is as TCRdb lists it. The sample holds other DNA sequences that translate to the same CDR3. V and J are TRBV28 and TRBJ1-1; TRBD1, the table's D call, lacks a check against the DNA. Both ends counted, the CDR3 spans 16 residues. Germline assignment: CDR1 MDHEN and CDR2 SYDVKM. CDR3 residues: CASSLWGTGAKNEAFF.

This clone was seen only once. The chain combines TRBV6-6 with TRBJ2-7; 13 bases map to TRBD2. After removal of 6 bases from V and 4 bases from J, the junction contained 3 bases not matched to a gene. CDR3 length: 14 amino acids. Germline CDR1 reads MNHNY; CDR2 reads SVGAGI (reference sequence). CDR3 DNA: TGTGCCAGCAGCCGACTAGCGGGAGGTTACGAGCAGTACTTC. Translated, it gives CASSRLAGGYEQYF.

The genes are TRBV29-1 and TRBJ2-5; D is undetermined. The CDR3 runs 13 residues. In germline, CDR1 is SQVTM, CDR2 ANQGSEA. Trimming removed 4 bases from V and 3 bases from J, with 12 bases in between. The CDR3 protein is CSVATALKETQYF. The CDR3 DNA reads as TGCAGCGTTGCAACCGCCCTAAAAGAGACCCAGTACTTC.

This clone was counted only a few times. V usage is TRBV5-1 and J usage is TRBJ1-1; a weak D match, TRBD1 (5 bases). The CDR3 length is 14 residues. CDR1 is SGHRS, CDR2 YFSETQ, per germline. Trimming took off 2 bases at V and 3 bases at J, with 11 bases between the two ends. This CDR3 reads CASSFAGRDTEAFF. CDR3 DNA sequence: TGCGCCAGCAGCTTCGCAGGGAGGGACACTGAAGCTTTCTTT.

The chain couples TRBV6-6 to TRBJ1-3, with a tentative D call TRBD1 (6 bases). Per germline, CDR1 MNHNY and CDR2 SVGAGI (reference sequence). There are 13 residues in the CDR3. V was cut by 9 bases and J by 2 bases, with 11 bases left in between. The CDR3 loop is CASRGGAGNTIYF. The CDR3 bases are TGTGCCAGTAGGGGGGGGGCTGGAAACACCATATATTTT.

The chain carries TRBV7-9 and TRBJ2-1, with 13 bases aligning to TRBD2. Unmatched junction bases numbered 6, after V lost 0 bases and J lost 7 bases. This CDR3 comprises 17 residues. Germline V lookup: CDR1 SEHNR, CDR2 FQNEAQ (reference sequence). CDR3 DNA: TGTGCCAGCAGCTTAGCTGGGACTAGCGGGACCTCTAATGAGCAGTTCTTC. It specifies CASSLAGTSGTSNEQFF.

This clone was detected a few times. This chain uses TRBV6-1 with TRBJ2-1; TRBD1 might be the D (6 bases). CDR1 is MNHNS, CDR2 SASEGT, per germline. Trimming pared 8 bases from V and 6 bases from J, leaving 17 bases between. The length of the CDR3 is 14 residues. The CDR3: CASGVRGFRNEQFF. CDR3 bases: TGTGCCAGCGGGGTTAGGGGGTTTCGCAATGAGCAGTTCTTC.

The chain recombines TRBV14 with TRBJ2-7; unclear D gene. The V gene lost 2 bases and the J gene lost 2 bases, with 19 bases spanning the gap. The germline V gene encodes CDR1 SGHDN and CDR2 FVKESK. This CDR3 is 17 amino acids long. This chain's CDR3 is CASSQSRLTQLPYEQYF. The DNA for the CDR3 is TGTGCCAGCAGCCAATCCCGTCTAACCCAACTACCCTACGAGCAGTACTTC.

V and J are TRBV6-1 and TRBJ1-4; no firm D call. This CDR3 has 11 residues. Germline V gene sequence: CDR1 MNHNS, CDR2 SASEGT. Trimming took 5 bases from V and 8 from J, leaving 6 bases between them. The CDR3 coding sequence is TGTGCCAGCAGTCTACCGGAAAAACTGTTTTTT. It codes for CASSLPEKLFF.

This clone was detected only a few times. The V call is TRBV25-1, the J call TRBJ2-1; perhaps TRBD1 as D (5 bases). CDR1 MGHDK and CDR2 SYGVNS come from the germline V gene. Trimming pared 4 bases from V and 0 bases from J, leaving 13 bases between. The CDR3 loop spans 16 amino acids. In DNA form, the CDR3 reads TGTGCCAGCAGTGGCGACAGACCCGGCTCCTACAATGAGCAGTTCTTC. This codes for CASSGDRPGSYNEQFF.

This chain links TRBV6-4 with TRBJ1-5; D gene uncertain. Trimming removed 4 bases at V and 4 bases at J, with 11 bases between. CDR1 is MRHNA, CDR2 SNTAGT, per germline. The CDR3 sequence is 14 residues long. The CDR3 DNA follows: TGTGCCAGCAGTGGACACCAAGGAAATCAGCCCCAGCATTTT. It specifies CASSGHQGNQPQHF.